Listed here are 20 T cell receptor beta chains from one sample, sequenced in a study of blood T cell repertoires in COVID-19. Here immunoSEQ multiplex PCR was the method, and the copy in TCRdb shows in-frame clones only, minus some. This repertoire shows 250,000 to 300,000 clones, around 90% found once; its top ten account for around 1%. Sequenced sample: PBMCs or T cells enriched from blood (not recorded which). These receptors originate from a woman between 25 and 40 years old who had recovered from COVID-19.

This clone was counted once. V gene TRBV18 combines with J gene TRBJ2-2; 9 nucleotides agree with TRBD1. This CDR3 is 18 amino acids long. The trim removed 5 bases at V and 0 bases at J, leaving 10 bases unmatched. Germline loops: CDR1 KGHSH, CDR2 LQKENI. This CDR3 reads CASSSMPNRGPNTGELFF. In DNA form, the CDR3 reads TGTGCCAGCTCATCAATGCCCAACAGGGGGCCGAACACCGGGGAGCTGTTTTTT.

This clone was detected only a few times. This sequence joins TRBV5-4 and TRBJ2-3; the match to TRBD2 covers 8 bases. The CDR3 is made up of 16 amino acids. V lost 0 bases to trimming and J lost 3 bases; unmatched junction nucleotides: 6. In germline, CDR1 is SGHNT, CDR2 YYREEE (reference sequence). The chain's CDR3 is CASSLAGAGETDTQYF. The DNA of the CDR3 is TGTGCCAGCAGCTTGGCCGGAGCGGGGGAGACAGATACGCAGTATTTT.

This rearrangement joins TRBV10-3 to TRBJ2-5, with 10 bases lining up with TRBD2. CDR3 size: 15 residues. Germline values: CDR1 ENHRY, CDR2 SYGVKD. With V trimmed by 8 bases and J by 2 bases, 8 bases remained unmatched. The CDR3 region has the DNA TGTGCCATCCAGGAGCAGCGGGGGGGACAAGAGACCCAGTACTTC. This encodes CAIQEQRGGQETQYF.

The rearrangement links TRBV27 to TRBJ2-4; D is undetermined. Trimming shortened V by 3 bases and J by 0 bases, and 12 bases separated the two germline ends. Per germline, CDR1 MNHEY and CDR2 SMNVEV (reference sequence). The CDR3 consists of 16 residues. The CDR3 region has the DNA TGTGCCAGCAGTTTGGGCCTGCCTCTAGCCAAAAACATTCAGTACTTC. Its protein is CASSLGLPLAKNIQYF.

J is TRBJ1-2 and V is TRBV9, with D hard to call. The CDR3 spans 13 residues. The germline CDR1 and CDR2 sequences are SGDLS and YYNGEE. The ends were cut back, 6 bases at V and 3 bases at J, with 12 bases in the middle. CDR3 loop: CASTPTYHYGYTF. CDR3 nucleotide sequence: TGTGCCAGCACCCCGACATATCACTATGGCTACACCTTC.

The J gene is TRBJ2-2, the V gene TRBV9; 14 nucleotides agree with TRBD2. The germline V gene encodes CDR1 SGDLS and CDR2 YYNGEE. Trimming took 3 bases from V and 4 from J; bases not matched to a gene: 2. The CDR3 has 16 residues. In nucleotides, the CDR3 is TGTGCCAGCAGCGAGACTAGCGGGAGGGCCACCGGGGAGCTGTTTTTT. Translation: CASSETSGRATGELFF.

This chain uses TRBV6-5 with TRBJ1-1; TRBD1 matches 9 bases. J was trimmed by 8 bases and V by 6 bases; bases with no gene match: 7. CDR3 size: 13 residues. Germline CDR1 and CDR2: MNHEY and SVGAGI. CDR3 bases: TGTGCCAGCAGGCCGGGACAGGGAACCGAAGCTTTCTTT. This translates into CASRPGQGTEAFF.

The chain couples TRBV6-2 or TRBV6-3 to TRBJ2-7; TRBD2 matches at 8 bases. Germline V gene sequence: CDR1 MNHEY, CDR2 SVGEGT. V lost 2 bases to trimming and J lost 7 bases; unmatched junction nucleotides: 4. CDR3 length: 13 amino acids. This chain's CDR3 is CASSYRGGREQYF. The CDR3 bases are TGTGCCAGCAGTTACCGGGGGGGCCGGGAGCAGTACTTC.

This chain uses TRBV9 with TRBJ1-1; 11 bases align to TRBD1. V trimming: 0 bases; J trimming: 11 bases; junction bases outside the gene matches: 9. This CDR3 region has 15 residues. CDR1 SGDLS and CDR2 YYNGEE come from the germline V gene. The CDR3: CASSVGGQGVNEAFF. The CDR3 region has the DNA TGTGCCAGCAGCGTAGGGGGACAGGGGGTCAACGAGGCTTTCTTT.

The rearrangement joins TRBV19 to TRBJ1-1; TRBD1 might be the D (6 bases). Germline CDR1 and CDR2: LNHDA and SQIVND (reference sequence). Trimming took off 10 bases at V and 3 bases at J, with 15 bases between the two ends. CDR3 length equals 13 residues. DNA of the CDR3: TGTGCCACTGGAGACAGGAACTACACTGAAGCTTTCTTT. It yields the protein CATGDRNYTEAFF.

This chain joins TRBV28 and TRBJ2-7, with 11 bases identical to TRBD1. This CDR3 spans 15 amino acids. Trimming removed 7 bases from V and 6 bases from J; junction bases left unmatched: 11. Germline CDR1 MDHEN, CDR2 SYDVKM. The CDR3 DNA is TGTGCCAGCACTGATCTTCCGGGACAGGGGGGCGAGCAGTACTTC. This sequence encodes CASTDLPGQGGEQYF.

This sequence joins TRBV18 and TRBJ1-1; 7 bases line up with TRBD1. J lost 6 bases, V lost 4 bases, and 2 bases had no gene match. The germline V gene has CDR1 KGHSH and CDR2 LQKENI. The CDR3 spans 12 residues. The CDR3 spells CASSRDRAEAFF. The CDR3 nucleotides are TGTGCCAGCTCACGCGACAGGGCTGAAGCTTTCTTT.

The V gene is TRBV7-9, the J gene TRBJ1-2; D remains ambiguous. The germline V gene has CDR1 SEHNR and CDR2 FQNEAQ (reference sequence). Trimming cost V 5 bases and J 4 bases, with 11 bases left between them. The CDR3 loop spans 13 amino acids. The CDR3 region is CASSPVGIYGYTF. In DNA form, the CDR3 reads TGTGCCAGCAGCCCAGTCGGGATCTATGGCTACACCTTC.

This sequence joins TRBV6-1 and TRBJ2-1; a possible D gene is TRBD2 (6 bases). Deletions cut 2 bases from V and 6 bases from J, with 23 bases between. Per the germline V gene, CDR1 is MNHNS and CDR2 is SASEGT. CDR3 size: 18 residues. The CDR3 loop is CASSELGSGGDSSNEQFF. Here the CDR3 DNA reads TGTGCCAGCAGTGAACTAGGGTCCGGGGGAGATTCGAGCAATGAGCAGTTCTTC.

V usage is TRBV3-1 (or the pseudogene TRBV3-2) and J usage is TRBJ2-3; TRBD1 matches at 7 bases. The V gene's germline CDR1 is LGHDT and CDR2 YNNKEL (reference sequence). The CDR3 extends over 15 amino acids. J lost 1 base, V lost 4 bases, and 5 bases had no gene match. CDR3 loop: CASSPTGLRTDTQYF. The CDR3 DNA is TGTGCCAGCAGCCCGACAGGGTTGCGCACAGATACGCAGTATTTT.

The CDR3 bases are TGTGCCGGAAGGGCAGGGGGCGTCACCGGGGAGCTGTTTTTT. Its translation is CAGRAGGVTGELFF. The chain has TRBV28 and TRBJ2-2, with 8 bases that match TRBD1. The CDR3 runs to 14 residues. The germline CDR1 and CDR2 sequences are MDHEN and SYDVKM. The junction had 9 bases not matched to a gene; V was cut back by 11 bases and J by 4 bases.

This clone has just a few counts. The V call is TRBV4-2, the J call TRBJ1-2; tentative D call: TRBD1 (6 bases). Looked up from germline, CDR1 is LGHNA and CDR2 is YNFKEQ. The CDR3 is made up of 17 amino acids. V was clipped by 0 bases and J by 0 bases, with 14 bases between them. The CDR3 protein is CASSQEGWDTTNYGYTF. In DNA form, the CDR3 reads TGTGCCAGCAGCCAAGAAGGCTGGGACACTACTAACTATGGCTACACCTTC.

The gene calls are TRBV6-1 and TRBJ1-1; weak D call: TRBD1 (6 bases). V lost 2 bases, J lost 1 base, and 11 bases lay in between. Per the germline V gene, CDR1 is MNHNS and CDR2 is SASEGT. This CDR3 comprises 15 residues. CDR3 nucleotides: TGTGCCAGCAGTGAATTACCGACAGGGAACACTGAAGCTTTCTTT. Translating it yields CASSELPTGNTEAFF.

Only a few counts were recorded for this clone. The gene calls are TRBV2 and TRBJ2-1; D is possibly TRBD2 (5 bases). CDR1 is SNHLY, CDR2 FYNNEI, per germline. Trimming cost V 8 bases and J 12 bases, with 14 bases left between them. This CDR3 contains 11 residues. The CDR3 is CASGTGYVQFF. CDR3 nucleotides: TGTGCCAGCGGCACGGGATACGTGCAGTTCTTC.

V usage is TRBV28 and J usage is TRBJ2-7; 7 positions agree with TRBD1. V gave up 6 bases and J gave up 2 bases; unmatched junction bases: 13. The length of the CDR3 is 16 residues. The V gene's germline CDR1 is MDHEN and CDR2 SYDVKM. CDR3 sequence (DNA): TGTGCCAGCAGCCTACCGCCGAGACAGGGTACCTACGAGCAGTACTTC. Protein: CASSLPPRQGTYEQYF.